These T cell receptor beta chains were read from a single sample in a study of immune evolution from preneoplasia to lung adenocarcinoma. Sequencing used immunoSEQ multiplex PCR; TCRdb keeps in-frame clones, though not all of them. The sample shows 14,000 or so clones, roughly 87% of them seen only once. Sequencing was carried out using FFPE lung adenocarcinoma in situ tissue. The receptors were gathered from an older donor with lung adenocarcinoma. CDR3s leave out the opening cysteine and the closing phenylalanine or tryptophan.

>TRBV7-2
ASSRRGRETQY
>TRBV7-8
ASSLAGRDYEQY
>TRBV18
ASSPPSGRDTQY
>TRBV28
ASSPVGLAGEQF
>TRBV28
ASSRRRRKKETQY
>TRBV6-1
ASKGGSNQPQH
>TRBV29-1
SGVDGGKLF
>TRBV19
ASSFLTGLGTEAF
>TRBV10-2
ATFDSTSYEQY
>TRBV6-5
ASRPGTGLQPQH
>TRBV2
ASSERLTNEKLF
>TRBV4-1
ASSQTPGQGLRDGYT
>TRBV27
ASSLGRVTGELF
>TRBV6-1
ASSRGRRYGYT